This TCR beta chain came from a study of shared clonotypes between healthy human individuals. In the study overall: In total, the donors were two women and a few men aged 18 to 49. Three plates each covered CD4 naive and memory; CD8 naive two, CD8 memory one.

This CDR3 is built from 15 residues. The germline CDR1 and CDR2 sequences are SGHNT and YENEEA. The trim removed 5 bases at V and 0 bases at J, leaving 5 bases unmatched. Every immunoSEQ plate was one replicate of a subset's evenly spread DNA. Assay used: immunoSEQ multiplex PCR; TCRdb lists only in-frame clones, some missing. Of roughly 1,500,000 clones listed, about 98.5% are singletons. The V call is TRBV11-3, the J call TRBJ2-3; TRBD2 aligns across 7 bases. The TCR sequence derives from a man between 25 and 39 years old in good health. The sequenced sample consisted of naive CD4+ T cells sorted from blood. Subset described: CD45RA+ positively selected. CDR3 coding DNA: TGTGCCAGCAGCCCTAGCGGCCCTAGCACAGATACGCAGTATTTT. Translating it yields CASSPSGPSTDTQYF.